This T cell receptor (beta chain) was recorded in a study of blood T cell repertoires in COVID-19. Overall study context: From T cells, B-cell-depleted T cells, or PBMCs came the material, which was cDNA or gDNA.

There are 14 residues in the CDR3. The trim removed 10 bases at V and 8 bases at J, leaving 13 bases unmatched. Per the germline V gene, CDR1 is ENHRY and CDR2 is SYGVKD. Original data processing: Nucleated cell counts were estimated from reference gene primer amplification. Sequencing used immunoSEQ multiplex PCR; TCRdb keeps in-frame clones, though not all of them. The DNA gave D and trimming, while V, J and clone size come from that table. The table records fewer than 200,000 clones, 75% to 85% of them present only once. The chain combines TRBV10-3 with TRBJ1-1; 10 bases fit TRBD1. This receptor was identified in a woman between 40 and 55 years old with COVID-19, enrolled during active disease. The material sequenced was peripheral blood. Here the CDR3 DNA reads TGTGCCAGCATAAATCCGGGACAGGGGACCGAAGCTTTCTTT. Its translation is CASINPGQGTEAFF.